The 29 T cell receptor beta chains reported below all come from one sample, sequenced in a study of cytomegalovirus exposure and HLA in healthy donors. PCR employed 60 Vbeta and 13 Jbeta primers. Data came from immunoSEQ multiplex PCR; TCRdb stores just in-frame clones and leaves some out. The sample lists around 93,000 clones; 78% were seen once. Sequenced sample: PBMCs. The origin of the receptors is a woman in her thirties or forties in good health and CMV-seronegative.

The gene calls are TRBV7-9 and TRBJ1-1, with D hard to call. The ends were cut back, 1 base at V and 4 bases at J, with 13 bases in the middle. The CDR3 sequence is 15 residues long. The germline gives CDR1 SEHNR, CDR2 FQNEAQ (reference sequence). In DNA, the CDR3 is TGTGCCAGCAGCTTAGTTCTGGGCGTTGTCACTGAAGCTTTCTTT. It specifies CASSLVLGVVTEAFF. Drawing the rest from reference TRBV7-9 and TRBJ1-1, the complete variable domain is DTGVSQNPRHKITKRGQNVTFRCDPISEHNRLYWYRQTLGQGPEFLTYFQNEAQLEKSRLLSDRFSAERPKGSFSTLEIQRTEQGDSAMYLCASSLVLGVVTEAFFGQGTRLTVV.

The chain is built from TRBV2 and TRBJ2-2; 10 nucleotides match TRBD2. CDR3 length equals 15 residues. V lost 7 bases and J lost 5; bases outside the gene matches: 7. Per the germline V gene, CDR1 is SNHLY and CDR2 is FYNNEI. CDR3 protein: CASKWGLASTGELFF. The CDR3 DNA sequence: TGTGCCAGCAAGTGGGGACTAGCGTCGACCGGGGAGCTGTTTTTT. The full variable domain, rest sourced from reference TRBV2 and TRBJ2-2, is EPEVTQTPSHQVTQMGQEVILRCVPISNHLYFYWYRQILGQKVEFLVSFYNNEISEKSEIFDDQFSVERPDGSNFTLKIRSTKLEDSAMYFCASKWGLASTGELFFGEGSRLTVL.

On this clone itself: A read error may produce the germline difference seen at one junction end. The rearrangement uses TRBV7-9 and TRBJ2-3; D not resolved. CDR1 is SEHNR and CDR2 is FQNEAQ in the germline V gene (reference sequence). This CDR3 has 16 amino acids. CDR3 sequence reads: CSSSSNRILTTDTQYF. The CDR3 DNA reads as TGTTCCAGCAGCTCGAACAGAATCTTGACCACAGATACGCAGTATTTT.

The chain combines TRBV27 with TRBJ1-6, with D possibly TRBD1 on 5 matching bases. The germline V gene has CDR1 MNHEY and CDR2 SMNVEV (reference sequence). V lost 6 bases to trimming and J lost 2 bases, with 14 bases between them. CDR3 length equals 16 residues. CDR3 in amino acids: CASSIYGGAYNSPLHF. CDR3 nucleotides: TGTGCCAGCAGCATCTACGGGGGGGCCTATAATTCACCCCTCCACTTT.

The V and J genes are TRBV7-6 and TRBJ2-7; 9 positions match TRBD2. J was trimmed by 3 bases and V by 1 base; bases with no gene match: 7. The germline V gene has CDR1 SGHVS and CDR2 FNYEAQ. The CDR3 extends over 16 amino acids. CDR3 region: CASSLEPAGGIYEQYF. CDR3 nucleotide sequence: TGTGCCAGCAGCTTAGAACCAGCGGGAGGAATCTACGAGCAGTACTTC.

The chain recombines TRBV9 with TRBJ2-2, with D unclear. This CDR3 contains 14 residues. Germline CDR1 SGDLS, CDR2 YYNGEE. Trimming pared 0 bases from V and 7 bases from J, leaving 10 bases between. The CDR3 DNA is TGTGCCAGCAGCGTAGGCGAGTCGGGCGGGGAGCTGTTTTTT. This encodes CASSVGESGGELFF.

This clone was seen a single time. The chain joins TRBV19 to TRBJ2-2, with 10 positions matching TRBD2. The length of the CDR3 is 17 residues. CDR1 and CDR2 from the germline V gene are LNHDA and SQIVND (reference sequence). Trimming took 4 bases from V and 0 from J; bases not matched to a gene: 5. CDR3: CASSTLLAGPNTGELFF. The CDR3 region has the DNA TGTGCCAGTAGTACCCTACTAGCGGGGCCGAACACCGGGGAGCTGTTTTTT.

The chain uses TRBV7-2 and TRBJ1-1; D remains unclear. The germline V gene has CDR1 SGHTA and CDR2 FQGNSA. The CDR3 is 16 amino acids. V lost 1 base to trimming and J lost 1 base, with 13 bases between them. CDR3 region: CASSLDQWRRNTEAFF. Here the CDR3 DNA reads TGTGCCAGCAGCTTAGATCAGTGGCGGCGGAACACTGAAGCTTTCTTT.

The V call is TRBV6-1, the J call TRBJ1-4, with D tentatively TRBD1 (5 bases). V was shortened by 4 bases and J by 4 bases, with 13 bases between the two germline ends. This CDR3 contains 15 residues. Looked up from germline, CDR1 is MNHNS and CDR2 is SASEGT. The CDR3 sequence: CASSGFQGGNEKLFF. The CDR3 DNA reads as TGTGCCAGCAGTGGGTTCCAGGGTGGTAATGAAAAACTGTTTTTT.

This clone was seen more than once but under ten times. The chain employs TRBV5-6 and TRBJ1-4; 7 nucleotides line up with TRBD1. The CDR3 runs to 17 residues. Germline V gene data show CDR1 as SGHDT and CDR2 as YYEEEE. The V segment lost 2 bases and the J segment 0 bases; nucleotides outside the gene matches: 7. The CDR3 DNA reads as TGTGCCAGCAGCTTTTTTCCTGACAGGGCAACTAATGAAAAACTGTTTTTT. Translation gives CASSFFPDRATNEKLFF.

This chain connects TRBV28 to TRBJ2-3, with TRBD2 matching over 10 bases. The V gene end was trimmed by 5 bases and the J gene end by 1 base; junction bases not matched to a gene: 3. The CDR3 runs to 15 residues. Germline lookup yields CDR1 MDHEN and CDR2 SYDVKM. The CDR3 reads CASSHTSGGTDTQYF. The CDR3 DNA reads as TGTGCCAGCAGTCATACTAGCGGGGGCACAGATACGCAGTATTTT.

This clone has a handful of counts. The chain combines TRBV7-9 with TRBJ1-3, with 7 bases aligning to TRBD1. This CDR3 region has 18 residues. Germline assignment: CDR1 SEHNR and CDR2 FQNEAQ (reference sequence). The V gene end was trimmed by 1 base and the J gene end by 0 bases; junction bases not matched to a gene: 9. This CDR3 reads CASSLGQGRSYSGNTIYF. DNA for the CDR3: TGTGCCAGCAGCTTAGGACAGGGAAGGAGTTACTCTGGAAACACCATATATTTT.

DNA of the CDR3: TGTGCCAGCAGCTTGGGACAGGGGGGAATGGGCACTGAAGCTTTCTTT. It translates to CASSLGQGGMGTEAFF. This rearrangement joins TRBV7-9 to TRBJ1-1, with TRBD1 identical over 11 bases. Germline CDR1 is SEHNR and CDR2 is FQNEAQ (reference sequence). V lost 3 bases, J lost 4 bases, and 7 bases stayed unmatched. CDR3 length: 16 residues.

The gene calls are TRBV6-1 and TRBJ2-2; D ambiguous. Trimming shortened V by 0 bases and J by 6 bases, and 11 bases separated the two germline ends. The CDR3 has 15 residues. Germline-derived CDR1 and CDR2 are MNHNS and SASEGT. The CDR3 bases are TGTGCCAGCAGTGAAGCGTGGCGTGCGGCCGGGGAGCTGTTTTTT. Protein sequence: CASSEAWRAAGELFF.

V and J are TRBV10-3 and TRBJ2-1; 7 nucleotides match TRBD2. Germline CDR1 and CDR2: ENHRY and SYGVKD. This CDR3 contains 14 residues. The junction had 6 bases not matched to a gene; V was cut back by 4 bases and J by 6 bases. CDR3 in amino acids: CAISVGGLGNEQFF. The CDR3 DNA sequence: TGTGCCATCAGTGTGGGGGGGTTGGGCAATGAGCAGTTCTTC.

This clone was detected only a few times. This rearrangement joins TRBV27 to TRBJ2-1, with 11 bases identical to TRBD2. Germline V gene sequence: CDR1 MNHEY, CDR2 SMNVEV (reference sequence). The CDR3 has 16 amino acids. Germline trimming cut 0 bases from V and 9 bases from J; bases unmatched to any gene: 7. The CDR3 coding sequence is TGTGCCAGCAGTTTATCGAGTAGCGGGAGGGGGACTGAGCAGTTCTTC. It codes for CASSLSSSGRGTEQFF.

The V gene is TRBV5-1, the J gene TRBJ2-5; the D gene is possibly TRBD1 (6 bases). The end of the DNA fits TRBJ2-7 better, so the J call may be wrong. Germline V gives CDR1 SGHRS, CDR2 YFSETQ. CDR3 length equals 15 residues. The CDR3 protein is CASSSGTLTSYEQYF. The DNA for the CDR3 is TGCGCCAGCAGCTCCGGGACACTCACTTCCTACGAGCAGTACTTC.

The rearrangement links TRBV9 to TRBJ2-5; TRBD2 agrees at 10 bases. CDR1 is SGDLS and CDR2 is YYNGEE in the germline V gene. The CDR3 consists of 15 residues. The V gene end was trimmed by 3 bases and the J gene end by 7 bases; junction bases not matched to a gene: 9. The CDR3 DNA reads as TGTGCCAGCAGCGAGACTAGCGGGCCGGGGGGGACCCAGTACTTC. As protein: CASSETSGPGGTQYF.

Here the CDR3 DNA reads TGTGCCAGCAGTTTCCCAGATTACTATGGCTACACCTTC. Amino acids: CASSFPDYYGYTF. This rearrangement joins TRBV14 to TRBJ1-2; no firm D call. V was shortened by 6 bases and J by 3 bases, with 11 bases between the two germline ends. The CDR3 is 13 residues long. CDR1 SGHDN and CDR2 FVKESK come from the germline V gene.

The CDR3, as DNA: TGTGCCAGCAGTTCGACTGACAGGGATACTGAAGCTTTCTTT. It translates to CASSSTDRDTEAFF. This sequence joins TRBV6-6 and TRBJ1-1; TRBD1 agrees at 7 bases. Germline CDR1 is MNHNY and CDR2 is SVGAGI (reference sequence). V lost 4 bases and J lost 5; bases outside the gene matches: 7. The CDR3 runs 14 residues.

The J gene is TRBJ1-5, the V gene TRBV25-1, with no clear D. The CDR3 contains 13 residues. Germline-derived CDR1 and CDR2 are MGHDK and SYGVNS. V was pared by 4 bases and J by 7 bases, with 11 bases between. The CDR3 protein is CASSAGFNQPQHF. In DNA form, the CDR3 reads TGTGCCAGCAGTGCGGGGTTCAACCAGCCCCAGCATTTT.

The chain recombines TRBV7-8 with TRBJ2-7; D is ambiguous. Trimming stripped 2 bases from V and 2 bases from J, with 13 bases between. CDR3 length: 15 amino acids. The germline V gene has CDR1 SGHVS and CDR2 FQNEAQ. The CDR3 reads CASSLFGGGAYEQYF. In nucleotides, the CDR3 is TGTGCCAGCAGCTTATTCGGTGGCGGAGCCTACGAGCAGTACTTC.

J is TRBJ2-5 and V is TRBV5-1, with D perhaps TRBD2 (6 bases). V dropped 0 bases and J dropped 1 base, with 16 bases sitting between them. Germline loops: CDR1 SGHRS, CDR2 YFSETQ. The CDR3 length is 17 residues. The CDR3 spells CASSLVLGPAGQETQYF. In DNA form, the CDR3 reads TGCGCCAGCAGCTTGGTCCTTGGTCCAGCGGGCCAAGAGACCCAGTACTTC.

This clone was seen a single time. CDR3 in DNA: TGTGCCAGCAGTTTAAATCCCGTTTGGGGAGACACCGGGGAGCTGTTTTTT. Amino acids: CASSLNPVWGDTGELFF. The chain couples TRBV27 to TRBJ2-2; possible D gene TRBD2, 5 bases. Germline CDR1 is MNHEY and CDR2 is SMNVEV (reference sequence). V was clipped by 2 bases and J by 3 bases, with 16 bases between them. The CDR3 is 17 amino acids.

This clone was seen a handful of times. This CDR3 is also generated by other DNA sequences in the sample. The chain recombines TRBV5-1 with TRBJ2-3; 9 bases are shared with TRBD1. Germline V gene sequence: CDR1 SGHRS, CDR2 YFSETQ. Unmatched junction bases numbered 2, after V lost 1 base and J lost 5 bases. This CDR3 has 14 amino acids. CDR3 loop: CASSLTGGRDTQYF. The CDR3 DNA follows: TGCGCCAGCAGCTTGACAGGGGGCCGAGATACGCAGTATTTT.

The gene calls are TRBV6-5 and TRBJ1-2; weak D call: TRBD1 (5 bases). This CDR3 spans 13 amino acids. Germline CDR1 MNHEY, CDR2 SVGAGI. V was pared by 2 bases and J by 3 bases, with 7 bases between. The chain's CDR3 is CASSYGADYGYTF. In DNA, the CDR3 is TGTGCCAGCAGTTACGGGGCGGACTATGGCTACACCTTC.

J is TRBJ1-5 and V is TRBV7-9; tentative D call: TRBD1 (6 bases). V dropped 7 bases and J dropped 4 bases, with 11 bases sitting between them. From germline, CDR1 is SEHNR and CDR2 FQNEAQ (reference sequence). The CDR3 spans 13 residues. In DNA form, the CDR3 reads TGTGCCAGCACTACAGGGCCTAATCAGCCCCAGCATTTT. Its protein is CASTTGPNQPQHF.

This chain joins TRBV27 and TRBJ1-1, with D possibly matching TRBD1 (5 bases). The germline V gene encodes CDR1 MNHEY and CDR2 SMNVEV (reference sequence). Trimming shortened V by 5 bases and J by 2 bases, and 15 bases separated the two germline ends. This CDR3 contains 15 residues. DNA for the CDR3: TGTGCCAGCAGTCACACCGGGGGTCCTAACACTGAAGCTTTCTTT. The encoded protein is CASSHTGGPNTEAFF.

This chain uses TRBV9 with TRBJ2-3; no clear D gene. Per the germline V gene, CDR1 is SGDLS and CDR2 is YYNGEE. This CDR3 region has 15 residues. V lost 0 bases and J 2 bases, leaving 10 bases between the germline ends. The CDR3 nucleotides are TGTGCCAGCAGCGTAGGCGGTCCTTTCACAGATACGCAGTATTTT. Translation: CASSVGGPFTDTQYF.